This T cell receptor (beta chain) emerged from a study of blood T cell repertoires in COVID-19. About the study: COVID-19 samples, acute and convalescent, were from the United States, Italy and Spain.

Germline CDR1 is LNHDA and CDR2 is SQIVND (reference sequence). There are 13 residues in the CDR3. The V and J ends lost 1 base and 4 bases respectively, with 7 bases between them. Libraries were prepared by immunoSEQ multiplex PCR; TCRdb keeps only in-frame clonotypes and omits some of them. This table holds 250,000 or so clones, about 88% found once. V is TRBV19 and J is TRBJ2-5, with D perhaps matching TRBD1 (5 bases). This sequence was found in a woman in her fifties or sixties who had recovered from COVID-19. The material sequenced was PBMCs or T cells enriched from blood (not recorded which). The CDR3 nucleotides read TGTGCCAGTAGTATAGCCAGGGCAGAGACCCAGTACTTC. Amino acid sequence: CASSIARAETQYF.